This T cell receptor beta chain appears in the sequencing data of a study of T-cell reconstitution after alpha-beta-depleted transplantation in children. CDR1 is SGHRS, CDR2 YFSETQ, per germline. Trimming left V 4 bases short and J 5 bases short, with 19 bases between. The CDR3 covers 17 residues. Unique molecular identifiers featured in how the TCRbeta library was prepared. TCRdb fed the PCR reads into MiXCR, producing one record per CDR3 protein. The sample lists approximately 400,000 distinct CDR3 sequences; 9.5% to 13% were seen once. Sample: PBMCs from the stem cell graft donor, taken from the stem cell graft. This sequence joins TRBV5-1 and TRBJ1-6; the D gene is possibly TRBD1 (6 bases). The sequence came from a human donor who donated a stem cell graft to a child with acute myeloid leukemia. The CDR3 region has the DNA TGCGCCAGCAGCATTTCTCCCCAACAGGGAGATAATTCACCCCTCCACTTT. This codes for CASSISPQQGDNSPLHF.